The 21 T cell receptor beta chains below were found in one sample sequenced in a study of blood T cell repertoires in COVID-19. Only in-frame clones appear in the TCRdb table, and some are missing; sequencing was by immunoSEQ multiplex PCR. The table has 150,000 to 200,000 clones, approximately 80% seen once. The sequencing sample was made of peripheral blood. The receptors here all came from a human donor in a cohort sampled during active COVID-19.

The CDR3 DNA reads TGCGCCAGCAGCTTGGCGGGAGCCGGTCCGCGTACGCAGTATTTT. It translates to CASSLAGAGPRTQYF. The chain couples TRBV5-1 to TRBJ2-3; possible D gene TRBD2, 6 bases. Germline V gene lookup returns CDR1 SGHRS and CDR2 YFSETQ. Trimming cost V 0 bases and J 8 bases, with 16 bases left between them. The CDR3 covers 15 residues.

This chain links TRBV7-9 with TRBJ1-2, with a tentative D call TRBD1 (5 bases). This CDR3 has 17 residues. Germline V gene data show CDR1 as SEHNR and CDR2 as FQNEAQ (reference sequence). Trimming cost V 0 bases and J 1 base, with 15 bases left between them. CDR3 region: CASSLAVRASGNYGYTF. DNA for the CDR3: TGTGCCAGCAGCTTAGCGGTCAGGGCGTCGGGTAACTATGGCTACACCTTC.

A note on this clone: Other DNA sequences in this sample translate to the same CDR3. This chain joins TRBV7-9 and TRBJ1-5; D is possibly TRBD1 (6 bases). Germline V CDR1 and CDR2: SEHNR, FQNEAQ (reference sequence). The ends were cut back, 5 bases at V and 2 bases at J, with 13 bases in the middle. CDR3 size: 15 residues. In DNA form, the CDR3 reads TGTGCCAGCAGCCCCCGCGGGGGCGGCAATCAGCCCCAGCATTTT. Its translation: CASSPRGGGNQPQHF.

The rearrangement links TRBV6-1 to TRBJ1-2; 10 nucleotides agree with TRBD1. The J segment lost 8 bases and the V segment lost 2 bases, leaving 8 bases of the junction unmatched. The CDR3 loop spans 15 amino acids. Per the germline V gene, CDR1 is MNHNS and CDR2 is SASEGT. CDR3 residues: CASSENWTGGRGYTF. The CDR3 DNA reads TGTGCCAGCAGTGAAAATTGGACAGGGGGTAGGGGCTACACCTTC.

This chain links TRBV21-1 with TRBJ2-7; the listed D gene, TRBD2, was not tested against the DNA. TRBV21-1 is reported as a pseudogene. The CDR3 is 16 amino acids. CDR3 region: CASSKAQLAGLPEQYF. DNA for the CDR3: TGTGCCAGCAGCAAAGCGCAACTAGCGGGGCTCCCCGAGCAGTACTTC.

In DNA, the CDR3 is TGTGCCACCAGCAGAGACCCCGTTTCGGCTGGGGCCAACGTCCTGACTTTC. As protein: CATSRDPVSAGANVLTF. This chain uses TRBV15 with TRBJ2-6; unclear D gene. Germline V CDR1 and CDR2: LNHNV, YYDKDF (reference sequence). The germline V and J ends were trimmed by 0 bases and 2 bases, with 11 bases remaining between them. This CDR3 region has 17 residues.

The table lists this clone with a few counts. The chain carries TRBV27 and TRBJ1-6, with 9 bases matching TRBD1. V was pared by 2 bases and J by 7 bases, with 6 bases of the junction left unmatched. Germline CDR1 is MNHEY and CDR2 is SMNVEV (reference sequence). The CDR3 totals 16 residues. In DNA form, the CDR3 reads TGTGCCAGCAGTTTAAGGTCCGGGACAGGGAATTCACCCCTCCACTTT. Translated: CASSLRSGTGNSPLHF.

The gene calls are TRBV6-5 and TRBJ2-3, with D tentatively TRBD2 (5 bases). CDR1 MNHEY and CDR2 SVGAGI come from the germline V gene. The length of the CDR3 is 14 residues. The ends were cut back, 2 bases at V and 2 bases at J, with 8 bases in the middle. CDR3 protein: CASSYTGYTDTQYF. CDR3 nucleotide sequence: TGTGCCAGCAGTTACACGGGGTACACAGATACGCAGTATTTT.

J is TRBJ2-7 and V is TRBV7-2; 10 bases are a match to TRBD2. With V trimmed by 4 bases and J by 4 bases, 13 bases remained unmatched. CDR1 and CDR2 (germline): SGHTA, FQGNSA. The CDR3 consists of 17 residues. The CDR3 loop reads CASSSPRGSGGRYEQYF. CDR3 nucleotide sequence: TGTGCCAGCAGCTCCCCCCGCGGTAGCGGGGGGAGATACGAGCAGTACTTC. The full variable domain, its missing parts supplied by reference TRBV7-2 and TRBJ2-7, is GAGVSQSPSNKVTEKGKDVELRCDPISGHTALYWYRQSLGQGLEFLIYFQGNSAPDKSGLPSDRFSAERTGGSVSTLTIQRTQQEDSAVYLCASSSPRGSGGRYEQYFGPGTRLTVT.

V usage is TRBV19 and J usage is TRBJ2-3, with 8 bases identical to TRBD2. This CDR3 is built from 15 residues. The junction had 6 bases not matched to a gene; V was cut back by 6 bases and J by 1 base. Per the germline V gene, CDR1 is LNHDA and CDR2 is SQIVND (reference sequence). CDR3 in DNA: TGTGCCAGTAGGGGGACTAGTTTGGGCACAGATACGCAGTATTTT. Its protein is CASRGTSLGTDTQYF.

The chain joins TRBV18 to TRBJ2-1; 7 bases line up with TRBD2. Per germline, CDR1 KGHSH and CDR2 LQKENI. V was pared by 2 bases and J by 4 bases, with 8 bases of the junction left unmatched. The CDR3 is 16 amino acids. The CDR3 loop is CASSPRVAGDYNEQFF. The DNA of the CDR3 is TGTGCCAGCTCACCAAGGGTAGCGGGCGATTACAATGAGCAGTTCTTC. The variable domain in full, completed from reference TRBV18 and TRBJ2-1, reads NAGVMQNPRHLVRRRGQEARLRCSPMKGHSHVYWYRQLPEEGLKFMVYLQKENIIDESGMPKERFSAEFPKEGPSILRIQQVVRGDSAAYFCASSPRVAGDYNEQFFGPGTRLTVL.

The CDR3 loop reads CASSIGLRGGNQPQHF. DNA of the CDR3: TGTGCCAGTAGTATTGGGCTACGGGGTGGCAATCAGCCCCAGCATTTT. This chain joins TRBV19 and TRBJ1-5, with D unresolved. Germline V gene lookup returns CDR1 LNHDA and CDR2 SQIVND (reference sequence). V was trimmed by 3 bases and J by 2 bases, leaving 14 bases between them. The CDR3 consists of 16 residues.

This clone was recorded only once. This sequence joins TRBV3-1 (or the pseudogene TRBV3-2) and TRBJ1-2; 10 nucleotides match TRBD1. Germline values: CDR1 LGHDT, CDR2 YNNKEL (reference sequence). J was trimmed by 3 bases and V by 4 bases; bases with no gene match: 8. The CDR3 extends over 16 amino acids. The CDR3 region is CASSPLAGQGDYGYTF. The CDR3 nucleotides read TGTGCCAGCAGCCCCCTTGCAGGACAGGGGGACTATGGCTACACCTTC.

The chain is built from TRBV7-9 and TRBJ2-7; possibly TRBD2 for D (6 bases). Trimming took off 5 bases at V and 2 bases at J, with 10 bases between the two ends. Germline CDR1 reads SEHNR; CDR2 reads FQNEAQ (reference sequence). The CDR3 sequence is 13 residues long. DNA for the CDR3: TGTGCCAGCAGCGTAGGCGGGACCTACGAGCAGTACTTC. Its translation: CASSVGGTYEQYF. The entire variable domain, with the rest obtained from reference TRBV7-9 and TRBJ2-7, is as follows: DTGVSQNPRHKITKRGQNVTFRCDPISEHNRLYWYRQTLGQGPEFLTYFQNEAQLEKSRLLSDRFSAERPKGSFSTLEIQRTEQGDSAMYLCASSVGGTYEQYFGPGTRLTVT.

The chain combines TRBV7-8 with TRBJ1-1; D may be TRBD1 (5 bases). Trimming pared 4 bases from V and 3 bases from J, leaving 12 bases between. CDR1 and CDR2 from the germline V gene are SGHVS and FQNEAQ. This CDR3 region has 14 residues. Written as DNA, the CDR3 is TGTGCCAGCAGCTCCGACAGCTCTTACACTGAAGCTTTCTTT. Protein sequence: CASSSDSSYTEAFF. Full variable domain (missing parts from reference TRBV7-8 and TRBJ1-1): GAGVSQSPRYKVAKRGQDVALRCDPISGHVSLFWYQQALGQGPEFLTYFQNEAQLDKSGLPSDRFFAERPEGSVSTLKIQRTQQEDSAVYLCASSSDSSYTEAFFGQGTRLTVV.

In DNA, the CDR3 is TGTGCCAGCAGTTACTCTGGGACAGTCCTTTTCTTT. Its protein product is CASSYSGTVLFF. The V call is TRBV6-6, the J call TRBJ1-1; 7 bases agree with TRBD1. CDR3 length: 12 amino acids. In germline, CDR1 is MNHNY, CDR2 SVGAGI (reference sequence). J lost 13 bases, V lost 0 bases, and 5 bases had no gene match.

This clone showed up just once. The chain couples TRBV5-4 to TRBJ1-6, with 7 bases fitting TRBD1. The junction had 14 bases not matched to a gene; V was cut back by 4 bases and J by 7 bases. Per the germline V gene, CDR1 is SGHNT and CDR2 is YYREEE (reference sequence). The CDR3 consists of 17 residues. The chain's CDR3 is CASSVGSTGQWNSPLHF. DNA for the CDR3: TGTGCCAGCAGCGTCGGTTCGACAGGGCAATGGAATTCACCCCTCCACTTT.

The chain uses TRBV19 and TRBJ1-1, with 7 bases fitting TRBD1. The CDR3 runs 13 residues. CDR1 and CDR2 from the germline V gene are LNHDA and SQIVND (reference sequence). Germline trimming cut 4 bases from V and 4 bases from J; bases unmatched to any gene: 3. The CDR3 protein is CASSKQGSTEAFF. In DNA form, the CDR3 reads TGTGCCAGTAGTAAACAGGGGTCCACTGAAGCTTTCTTT.

The chain joins TRBV21-1 to TRBJ1-2; the listed D gene, TRBD1, was not tested against the DNA. TRBV21-1 counts as a pseudogene. CDR3 size: 17 residues. In nucleotides, the CDR3 is TGTGCCAGCAGCCCTCCGGGACAGGGGGAGAATAACTATGGCTACACCTTC. Amino acids: CASSPPGQGENNYGYTF.

The chain carries TRBV19 and TRBJ2-1; TRBD2 matches 9 bases. The V segment lost 6 bases and the J segment 7 bases; nucleotides outside the gene matches: 16. This CDR3 has 17 amino acids. Germline V gives CDR1 LNHDA, CDR2 SQIVND (reference sequence). CDR3 amino acids: CASSPSGRAGGRNEQFF. CDR3 bases: TGTGCCAGTAGCCCGAGCGGACGGGCGGGGGGGCGAAATGAGCAGTTCTTC. Complete variable domain (other parts from reference TRBV19 and TRBJ2-1): DGGITQSPKYLFRKEGQNVTLSCEQNLNHDAMYWYRQDPGQGLRLIYYSQIVNDFQKGDIAEGYSVSREKKESFPLTVTSAQKNPTAFYLCASSPSGRAGGRNEQFFGPGTRLTVL.

The chain employs TRBV5-1 and TRBJ2-5; TRBD2 is a possible D gene (5 bases). The ends were cut back, 0 bases at V and 2 bases at J, with 8 bases in the middle. The CDR3 length is 14 residues. The germline V gene has CDR1 SGHRS and CDR2 YFSETQ. This chain's CDR3 is CASSLGGQQETQYF. For the CDR3, the DNA is TGCGCCAGCAGCTTGGGCGGGCAACAAGAGACCCAGTACTTC.